This T cell receptor beta chain was sequenced in a study of T cell responses to AZD1222 COVID-19 vaccine. Study results and caveats: Nearly half of spike-specific TCRs reportedly target unmutated variant regions. Scientists sampled the repertoires only once the peak T cell response had passed. CD4 TCRs associated with vaccination spanned spike, dominating at 160-218 and 743-854.

Libraries were prepared by immunoSEQ multiplex PCR; TCRdb keeps only in-frame clonotypes and omits some of them. The sample consists of more than 95,000 clones, roughly 92% of them appearing once. Recipients boosted at about 4 weeks or about 12 weeks are pooled. Germline CDR1 reads GTSNPN; CDR2 reads SVGIG (reference sequence). CDR3 length: 17 amino acids. V was clipped by 3 bases and J by 7 bases; unmatched bases: 16. Regarding this clone: Antigen: not known.

The rearrangement links TRBV30 to TRBJ2-2; 8 bases match TRBD2. This TCR derives from an adult who received the AZD1222 COVID-19 vaccine. The sample in question was peripheral blood, obtained 28 days after the second AZD1222 dose. CDR3 DNA: TGTGCCTGGAGGGCAAATACCGGGACTAGTATTGACGGGGAGCTGTTTTTT. Its translation is CAWRANTGTSIDGELFF.